This T cell receptor (beta chain) originates from a study of beta chain features in type 1 diabetes. Turning to the study itself: Patient and healthy donor groups were alike in age, gender and cell yields. There were 90 million to 110 million sorted cells examined across all samples. Findings and caveats of the study: At VDJ recombination sites, type 1 diabetes patients had fewer insertions and more deleted nucleotides. Naive, central memory and Treg TCRB repertoires seemed to resemble each other more closely in patients than they did in healthy donors.

Expressed TCRB transcripts were sequenced after all isolated RNA was converted to cDNA. Using immunoSEQ multiplex PCR, the repertoire was profiled, and TCRdb retains in-frame clones only, with some absent. The table shows 900,000 or so clones, with roughly a sixth occurring only once. This clone was seen more than once but under ten times. Antigen: not known. This clonotype was sampled from a woman aged 18-29 years in good health. The source material was naive CD4+ T cells from blood.

CDR3 in amino acids: CASSELTGNEQFF. In nucleotides, the CDR3 is TGTGCCAGCAGTGAATTAACAGGGAATGAGCAGTTCTTC. The gene calls are TRBV25-1 and TRBJ2-1; TRBD1 might be the D (6 bases). The germline V gene has CDR1 MGHDK and CDR2 SYGVNS. V lost 1 base and J 7 bases, leaving 8 bases between the germline ends. This CDR3 is built from 13 residues.